The 22 T cell receptor beta chains given below trace back to one sample, sequenced in a study of neoadjuvant nivolumab and ipilimumab in lung cancer. Profiled with immunoSEQ multiplex PCR; TCRdb holds only in-frame clones, not every one. The sample yields over 25,000 clones, nearly 85% seen once. Sequencing used tumor tissue, obtained after neoadjuvant nivolumab, alone or with ipilimumab, at or shortly before surgery. Receptor source: an adult with non-small cell lung cancer.

The V call is TRBV6-1, the J call TRBJ2-7, with D possibly matching TRBD1 (5 bases). The CDR3 has 17 amino acids. Trimming cost V 1 base and J 0 bases, with 16 bases left between them. CDR1 and CDR2 (germline): MNHNS, SASEGT. The CDR3 DNA reads as TGTGCCAGCAGTGAAGTCTTCACAGGTCCGGCCTCCTACGAGCAGTACTTC. This translates into CASSEVFTGPASYEQYF.

This clone is a singleton in its sample. This chain connects TRBV20-1 to TRBJ1-2, with unresolved D. Germline-derived CDR1 and CDR2 are DFQATT and SNEGSKA (reference sequence). V shed 4 bases and J shed 7 bases, with 4 bases lying between them. The CDR3 totals 9 residues. The CDR3 nucleotides read TGCAGTGCTAAAAGTGGCTACACCTTC. Amino acids: CSAKSGYTF.

J is TRBJ1-2 and V is TRBV7-9, with TRBD1 as a possible D gene (5 bases). V gave up 3 bases and J gave up 8 bases, with 13 bases separating them. The CDR3 loop spans 13 amino acids. Per germline, CDR1 SEHNR and CDR2 FQNEAQ (reference sequence). DNA for the CDR3: TGTGCCAGCAGCTTGGGGGAATTGAGGGGCTACACCTTC. Amino acids: CASSLGELRGYTF.

The gene calls are TRBV20-1 and TRBJ1-4, with no clear D. CDR3 size: 11 residues. CDR1 is DFQATT and CDR2 is SNEGSKA in the germline V gene (reference sequence). V was pared by 0 bases and J by 4 bases, with 0 bases between. The CDR3 coding sequence is TGCAGTGCTAGAGATAATGAAAAACTGTTTTTT. Amino acids: CSARDNEKLFF.

The rearrangement uses TRBV11-3 and TRBJ2-3; 11 bases are a match to TRBD2. Per the germline V gene, CDR1 is SGHNT and CDR2 is YENEEA. This CDR3 region has 18 residues. With V trimmed by 5 bases and J by 7 bases, 17 bases remained unmatched. CDR3 protein: CASSLGGLAGGPSNTQYF. CDR3 bases: TGTGCCAGCAGCCTCGGGGGGCTAGCGGGAGGCCCAAGCAATACGCAGTATTTT.

The chain couples TRBV30 to TRBJ1-5, with 10 bases matching TRBD1. The V and J ends lost 3 bases and 5 bases, in that order; junction bases with no gene match: 1. The CDR3 loop spans 13 amino acids. Germline CDR1 reads GTSNPN; CDR2 reads SVGIG (reference sequence). CDR3 protein: CAWSGTGDQPQHF. In DNA, the CDR3 is TGTGCCTGGAGCGGGACAGGGGATCAGCCCCAGCATTTT. The full variable domain, in which reference TRBV30 and TRBJ1-5 provide the parts outside the CDR3, is SQTIHQWPATLVQPVGSPLSLECTVEGTSNPNLYWYRQAAGRGLQLLFYSVGIGQISSEVPQNLSASRPQDRQFILSSKKLLLSDSGFYLCAWSGTGDQPQHFGDGTRLSIL.

This sequence joins TRBV7-9 and TRBJ2-2; D remains unclear. Trimming took off 3 bases at V and 2 bases at J, with 4 bases between the two ends. The CDR3 length is 13 residues. Looked up from germline, CDR1 is SEHNR and CDR2 is FQNEAQ (reference sequence). The CDR3 DNA sequence: TGTGCCAGCAGCTTGACTAACACCGGGGAGCTGTTTTTT. Protein: CASSLTNTGELFF.

V gene TRBV4-1 combines with J gene TRBJ2-7; 10 bases are a match to TRBD2. This CDR3 is built from 17 residues. V shed 4 bases and J 4 bases; nucleotides not matched to a gene: 13. Germline loops: CDR1 MGHRA, CDR2 YSYEKL. The CDR3 loop reads CASSPSPLAGVKYEQYF. DNA for the CDR3: TGCGCCAGCAGCCCATCCCCCCTAGCGGGAGTAAAGTACGAGCAGTACTTC.

The chain is built from TRBV6-5 and TRBJ1-3; no reliable D call. The CDR3 spans 14 residues. The ends were cut back, 6 bases at V and 0 bases at J, with 9 bases in the middle. CDR1 MNHEY and CDR2 SVGAGI come from the germline V gene. The CDR3 region is CASSSGPSGNTIYF. The CDR3, as DNA: TGTGCCAGCAGCTCCGGCCCCTCTGGAAACACCATATATTTT.

The genes are TRBV6-1 and TRBJ2-1, with TRBD1 matching over 8 bases. Losses at the gene ends were 11 bases for V and 7 bases for J; bases not matched to a gene: 10. The CDR3 is 13 residues long. CDR1 is MNHNS and CDR2 is SASEGT in the germline V gene. The CDR3 sequence is CAGSGTGTNEQFF. The CDR3 DNA follows: TGTGCCGGTTCCGGGACAGGAACGAATGAGCAGTTCTTC.

The chain links TRBV5-6 to TRBJ1-2, with a weak D call TRBD1 (6 bases). V was cut by 0 bases and J by 6 bases, with 15 bases left in between. Per the germline V gene, CDR1 is SGHDT and CDR2 is YYEEEE. The CDR3 consists of 15 residues. CDR3 region: CASSLDRKGGNGYTF. The CDR3 DNA is TGTGCCAGCAGCTTGGACCGAAAGGGGGGGAATGGCTACACCTTC.

V is TRBV7-8 and J is TRBJ2-7, with no clear D. V was cut by 5 bases and J by 2 bases, with 10 bases left in between. Per the germline V gene, CDR1 is SGHVS and CDR2 is FQNEAQ. The CDR3 is made up of 13 amino acids. The CDR3 coding sequence is TGTGCCAGCAGCCCCTCAGCCACCTACGAGCAGTACTTC. This sequence encodes CASSPSATYEQYF.

The rearrangement links TRBV2 to TRBJ2-3; D possibly corresponds to TRBD1 (6 bases). Germline CDR1 is SNHLY and CDR2 is FYNNEI. The CDR3 is made up of 14 amino acids. V dropped 0 bases and J dropped 5 bases, with 9 bases sitting between them. The CDR3 region has the DNA TGTGCCAGCAGTGAAGCGCTAGGGGGAGATACGCAGTATTTT. It translates to CASSEALGGDTQYF.

The chain has TRBV19 and TRBJ1-2, with 8 nucleotides matching TRBD1. V trimming: 6 bases; J trimming: 4 bases; junction bases outside the gene matches: 4. The CDR3 totals 13 residues. Germline V CDR1 and CDR2: LNHDA, SQIVND (reference sequence). CDR3 in amino acids: CASSPGTGYGYTF. CDR3 bases: TGTGCCAGTAGCCCCGGGACAGGCTATGGCTACACCTTC.

This chain links TRBV11-3 with TRBJ2-7, with D possibly matching TRBD2 (6 bases). CDR1 is SGHNT and CDR2 is YENEEA in the germline V gene. The CDR3 totals 15 residues. Deletions cut 0 bases from V and 0 bases from J, with 9 bases between. CDR3 coding DNA: TGTGCCAGCAGCTTAGAGACGGGGGACTCCTACGAGCAGTACTTC. It specifies CASSLETGDSYEQYF.

This sequence joins TRBV5-1 and TRBJ1-1; 7 nucleotides match TRBD1. This CDR3 has 17 amino acids. Germline CDR1 SGHRS, CDR2 YFSETQ. V was clipped by 3 bases and J by 1 base; unmatched bases: 12. The CDR3 coding sequence is TGCGCCAGCAGCTCCTATCAAATGACAGGGAGGAACACTGAAGCTTTCTTT. As protein: CASSSYQMTGRNTEAFF.

The V call is TRBV19, the J call TRBJ1-2; D might be TRBD1 (6 bases). Germline V gene lookup returns CDR1 LNHDA and CDR2 SQIVND (reference sequence). CDR3 size: 16 residues. Trimming removed 6 bases at V and 3 bases at J, with 20 bases between. The CDR3 sequence: CASSPGAARVHYGYTF. CDR3 bases: TGTGCCAGTAGCCCGGGGGCAGCTAGGGTTCACTATGGCTACACCTTC.

The rearrangement links TRBV18 to TRBJ2-2, with 9 nucleotides matching TRBD2. Unmatched junction bases numbered 9, after V lost 3 bases and J lost 1 base. Germline loops: CDR1 KGHSH, CDR2 LQKENI. The length of the CDR3 is 18 residues. DNA for the CDR3: TGTGCCAGCTCACCCCTAATAGCGGGGGAGCTGAACACCGGGGAGCTGTTTTTT. Translated: CASSPLIAGELNTGELFF.

This rearrangement joins TRBV7-2 to TRBJ1-2; 8 nucleotides match TRBD1. V lost 3 bases and J lost 2; bases outside the gene matches: 5. Per germline, CDR1 SGHTA and CDR2 FQGNSA. The CDR3 has 15 amino acids. The CDR3 sequence: CASSFGRGPNYGYTF. Here the CDR3 DNA reads TGTGCCAGCAGCTTCGGCAGGGGGCCCAACTATGGCTACACCTTC.

The chain uses TRBV7-2 and TRBJ1-1; TRBD1 might be the D (5 bases). CDR3 length: 14 amino acids. The germline gives CDR1 SGHTA, CDR2 FQGNSA. V lost 5 bases to trimming and J lost 7 bases, with 17 bases between them. The CDR3 sequence: CASSPPWTRFEAFF. CDR3 nucleotide sequence: TGTGCCAGCAGCCCCCCCTGGACACGATTTGAAGCTTTCTTT.

CDR3 region: CASSEVVRDSSYEQYF. In DNA, the CDR3 is TGCGCCAGCAGTGAGGTGGTAAGGGACAGCTCCTACGAGCAGTACTTC. The rearrangement uses TRBV10-1 and TRBJ2-7, with 7 positions matching TRBD1. V lost 2 bases and J lost 0; bases outside the gene matches: 7. The germline V gene has CDR1 WNHNN and CDR2 SYGVQD (reference sequence). The CDR3 sequence is 16 residues long.

This clone has only a few counts. The chain links TRBV5-6 to TRBJ2-2; TRBD1 is a possible D gene (5 bases). V lost 0 bases and J lost 6, with 12 bases in between. The CDR3 is 15 amino acids. Germline CDR1 is SGHDT and CDR2 is YYEEEE. The CDR3 sequence: CASSLVAGIPGELFF. The CDR3 DNA reads TGTGCCAGCAGCTTGGTTGCAGGGATTCCCGGGGAGCTGTTTTTT.